One TCR beta chain is described in this entry. Its antigen remains unidentified. The CDR3 has 18 amino acids. From germline, CDR1 is LGHNA and CDR2 YSLEER. The germline V and J ends were trimmed by 5 bases and 0 bases, with 17 bases remaining between them. These data are taken from a study of cytomegalovirus exposure and HLA in healthy donors. General observations from the study: Across all donors, roughly uniform sequencing depth was an assumption of the presence/absence analyses. TCR beta sequences reportedly predicted the HLA-A and HLA-B alleles of most subjects accurately.

PCR amplification relied on 60 Vbeta primers (plus 13 Jbeta primers). Profiled with immunoSEQ multiplex PCR; TCRdb holds only in-frame clones, not every one. This table has under 200,000 clones, over 75% appearing once. The receptor's source is a woman in her fifties or sixties in good health and CMV-seronegative. Sequences were obtained from PBMCs. V usage is TRBV4-3 and J usage is TRBJ2-6, with a possible D match to TRBD1 (7 bases). The CDR3 nucleotides are TGCGCCAGCAGCAAGGAGGGGGACAGCTTCTCTGGGGCCAACGTCCTGACTTTC. Encoded protein: CASSKEGDSFSGANVLTF.